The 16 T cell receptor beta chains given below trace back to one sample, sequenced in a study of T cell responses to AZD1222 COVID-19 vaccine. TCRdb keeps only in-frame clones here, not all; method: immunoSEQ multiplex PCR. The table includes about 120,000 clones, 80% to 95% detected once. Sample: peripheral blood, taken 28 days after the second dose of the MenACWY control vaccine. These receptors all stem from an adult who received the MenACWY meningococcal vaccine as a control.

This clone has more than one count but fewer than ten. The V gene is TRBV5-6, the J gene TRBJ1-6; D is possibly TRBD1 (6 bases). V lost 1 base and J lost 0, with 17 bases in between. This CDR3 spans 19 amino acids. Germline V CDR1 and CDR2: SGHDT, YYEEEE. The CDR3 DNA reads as TGTGCCAGCAGCTTGTTTCGGCAGGGGCCCATCTCCTATAATTCACCCCTCCACTTT. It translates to CASSLFRQGPISYNSPLHF.

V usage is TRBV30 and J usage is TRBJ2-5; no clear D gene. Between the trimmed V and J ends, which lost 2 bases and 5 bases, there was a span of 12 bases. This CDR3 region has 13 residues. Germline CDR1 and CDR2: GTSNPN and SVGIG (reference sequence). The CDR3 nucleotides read TGTGCCTGGAGTCCCAGGATACGGGAGACCCAGTACTTC. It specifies CAWSPRIRETQYF.

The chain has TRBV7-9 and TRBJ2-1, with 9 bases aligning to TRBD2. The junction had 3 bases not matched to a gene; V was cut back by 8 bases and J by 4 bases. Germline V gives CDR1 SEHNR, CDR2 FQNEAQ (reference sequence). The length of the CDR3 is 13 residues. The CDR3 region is CASDSGSYNEQFF. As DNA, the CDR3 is TGTGCCAGCGATAGCGGGAGTTACAATGAGCAGTTCTTC.

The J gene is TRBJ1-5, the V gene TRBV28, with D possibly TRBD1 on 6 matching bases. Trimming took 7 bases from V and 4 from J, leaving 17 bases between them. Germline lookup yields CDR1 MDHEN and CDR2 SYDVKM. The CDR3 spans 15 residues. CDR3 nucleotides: TGTGCCAGCACCCCGGGGGGCAGGAAGAATCAGCCCCAGCATTTT. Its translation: CASTPGGRKNQPQHF. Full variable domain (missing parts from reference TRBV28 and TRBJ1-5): DVKVTQSSRYLVKRTGEKVFLECVQDMDHENMFWYRQDPGLGLRLIYFSYDVKMKEKGDIPEGYSVSREKKERFSLILESASTNQTSMYLCASTPGGRKNQPQHFGDGTRLSIL.

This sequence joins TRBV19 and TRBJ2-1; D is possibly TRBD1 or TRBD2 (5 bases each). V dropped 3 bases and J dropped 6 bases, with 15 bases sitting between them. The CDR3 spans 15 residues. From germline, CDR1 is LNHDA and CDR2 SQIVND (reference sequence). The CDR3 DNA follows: TGTGCCAGTAGTATCCGGGACGTCGCATCCAATGAGCAGTTCTTC. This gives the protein CASSIRDVASNEQFF.

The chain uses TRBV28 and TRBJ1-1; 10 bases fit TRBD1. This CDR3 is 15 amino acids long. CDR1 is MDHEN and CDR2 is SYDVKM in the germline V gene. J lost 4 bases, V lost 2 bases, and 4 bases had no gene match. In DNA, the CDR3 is TGTGCCAGCAGTTTAAGACAGGGGGCCTTCACTGAAGCTTTCTTT. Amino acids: CASSLRQGAFTEAFF.

CDR3 in amino acids: CASSFGNEKLFF. The CDR3, as DNA: TGTGCCAGCAGCTTTGGGAATGAAAAACTGTTTTTT. The V gene is TRBV7-8, the J gene TRBJ1-4; no definite D call. CDR1 and CDR2 from the germline V gene are SGHVS and FQNEAQ. Trimming took 3 bases from V and 5 from J, leaving 4 bases between them. This CDR3 is 12 amino acids long.

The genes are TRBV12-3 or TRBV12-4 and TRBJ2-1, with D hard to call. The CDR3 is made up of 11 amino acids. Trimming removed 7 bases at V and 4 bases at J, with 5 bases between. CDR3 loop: CASTSYNEQFF. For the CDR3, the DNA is TGTGCCAGCACCTCGTACAATGAGCAGTTCTTC.

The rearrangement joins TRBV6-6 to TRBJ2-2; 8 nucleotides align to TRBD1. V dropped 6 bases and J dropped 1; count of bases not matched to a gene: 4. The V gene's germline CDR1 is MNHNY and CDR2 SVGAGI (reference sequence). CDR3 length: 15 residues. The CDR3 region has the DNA TGTGCCAGCAGGGTTGGGACAGGGAACACCGGGGAGCTGTTTTTT. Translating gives CASRVGTGNTGELFF.

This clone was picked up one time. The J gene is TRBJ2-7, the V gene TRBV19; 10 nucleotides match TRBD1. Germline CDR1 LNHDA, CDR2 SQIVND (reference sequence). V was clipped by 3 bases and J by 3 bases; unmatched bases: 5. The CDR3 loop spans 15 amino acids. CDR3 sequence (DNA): TGTGCCAGTAGTATGGGACAGGGGACTAGCTACGAGCAGTACTTC. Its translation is CASSMGQGTSYEQYF.

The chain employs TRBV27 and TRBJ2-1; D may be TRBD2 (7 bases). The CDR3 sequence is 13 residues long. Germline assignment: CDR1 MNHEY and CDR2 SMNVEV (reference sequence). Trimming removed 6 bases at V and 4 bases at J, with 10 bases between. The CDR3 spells CASRRGAYNEQFF. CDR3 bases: TGTGCCAGCAGACGGGGGGCATACAATGAGCAGTTCTTC.

CDR3 region: CASSPGQGYNSPLHF. DNA of the CDR3: TGTGCCAGCTCACCGGGACAGGGGTATAATTCACCCCTCCACTTT. V is TRBV18 and J is TRBJ1-6, with 10 bases aligning to TRBD1. CDR1 and CDR2 (germline): KGHSH, LQKENI. The V gene end was trimmed by 3 bases and the J gene end by 4 bases; junction bases not matched to a gene: 0. The CDR3 contains 15 residues.

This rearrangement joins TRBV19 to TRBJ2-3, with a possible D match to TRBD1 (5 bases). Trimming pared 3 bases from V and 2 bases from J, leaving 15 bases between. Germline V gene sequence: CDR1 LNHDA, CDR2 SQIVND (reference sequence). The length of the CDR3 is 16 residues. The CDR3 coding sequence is TGTGCCAGTAGTATGGCCAGGGCAACGGACACAGATACGCAGTATTTT. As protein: CASSMARATDTDTQYF.

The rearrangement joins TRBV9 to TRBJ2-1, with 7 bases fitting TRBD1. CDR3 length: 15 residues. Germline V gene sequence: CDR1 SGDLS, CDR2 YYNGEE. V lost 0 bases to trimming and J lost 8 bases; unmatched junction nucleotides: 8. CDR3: CASSVGTGSNYEQFF. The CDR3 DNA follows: TGTGCCAGCAGCGTAGGGACAGGATCTAACTATGAGCAGTTCTTC.

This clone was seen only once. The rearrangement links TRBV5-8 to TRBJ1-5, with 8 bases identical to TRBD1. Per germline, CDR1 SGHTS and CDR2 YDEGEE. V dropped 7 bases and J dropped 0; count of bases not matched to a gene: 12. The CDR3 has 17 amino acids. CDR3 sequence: CASRSRQGSYSNQPQHF. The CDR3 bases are TGTGCCAGCCGTAGCCGACAGGGGTCGTATAGCAATCAGCCCCAGCATTTT.

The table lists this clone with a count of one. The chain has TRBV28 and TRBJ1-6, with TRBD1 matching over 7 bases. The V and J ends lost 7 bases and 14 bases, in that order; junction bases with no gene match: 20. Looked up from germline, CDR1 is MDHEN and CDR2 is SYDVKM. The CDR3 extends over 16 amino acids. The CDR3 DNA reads TGTGCCAGCACCTTGTCTCGCACAGGGGTCCTTTCGACCCTCCACTTT. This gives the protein CASTLSRTGVLSTLHF. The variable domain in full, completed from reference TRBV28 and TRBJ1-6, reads DVKVTQSSRYLVKRTGEKVFLECVQDMDHENMFWYRQDPGLGLRLIYFSYDVKMKEKGDIPEGYSVSREKKERFSLILESASTNQTSMYLCASTLSRTGVLSTLHFGNGTRLTVT.